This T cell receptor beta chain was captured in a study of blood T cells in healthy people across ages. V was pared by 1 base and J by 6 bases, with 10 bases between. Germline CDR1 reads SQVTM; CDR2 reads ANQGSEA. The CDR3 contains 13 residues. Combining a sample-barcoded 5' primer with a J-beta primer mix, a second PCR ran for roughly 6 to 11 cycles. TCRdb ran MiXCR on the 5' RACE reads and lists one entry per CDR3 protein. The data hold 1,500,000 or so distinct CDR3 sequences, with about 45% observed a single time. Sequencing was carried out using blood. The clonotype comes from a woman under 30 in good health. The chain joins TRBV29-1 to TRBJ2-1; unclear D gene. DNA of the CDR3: TGCAGCGTTGAAGCGAGAAGGGCCAATGAGCAGTTCTTC. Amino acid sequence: CSVEARRANEQFF.